This TCR beta chain is from a study of response to subunit inactivated influenza vaccine (dated by TCRdb to 2016 to 2018). In terms of the full investigation: Deep quantitative profiling of the T cell receptor repertoire was used in the study to follow responses to a trivalent subunit inactivated influenza vaccine. General conclusions and limits of the study: The authors suggested that each seasonal influenza vaccination may recruit only a limited number of new T cells.

According to the study, the label for this sample's time point signals: 45 days after influenza vaccine administration. Points on this clonotype: It lacks a known antigen. Nothing much larger sits one base from this clone, and base qualities are not available.

The junction shows trimming of 0 bases on V and 2 bases on J, plus 14 bases between the germline ends. From the germline V gene, CDR1 is MNHEY and CDR2 is SVGEGT. Counted from cysteine to phenylalanine, this CDR3 has 16 amino acids. The CDR3 DNA has 48 bases and is translated from base 1. The library was produced with RT-PCR. The listed sequencing device is Illumina HiSeq 2500. TCRdb redid the processing of the public reads, applying fastp at Q25 and MiXCR, and retained in-frame beta chains. Each entry merges the rows of one CDR3 protein and shows their most common DNA and genes. This sample gives over 400,000 distinct CDR3 sequences in total; over 9.5% of them show up just once. The ten largest make up less than 15% of the sample.

The receptor's source is a man over 45 who received an inactivated influenza vaccine. Donor details come from another sample of the same person, matched by shared clones. Here the sequenced sample was PBMCs from blood, taken more than 35 days after vaccination. The chain is made from TRBV6-2 or TRBV6-3 and TRBJ2-7; no D segment can be confidently identified. Here is the DNA: TGTGCCAGCAGTTACTCAGGCGCCTCTTCCCCCTACGAGCAGTACTTC. Protein translation: CASSYSGASSPYEQYF.